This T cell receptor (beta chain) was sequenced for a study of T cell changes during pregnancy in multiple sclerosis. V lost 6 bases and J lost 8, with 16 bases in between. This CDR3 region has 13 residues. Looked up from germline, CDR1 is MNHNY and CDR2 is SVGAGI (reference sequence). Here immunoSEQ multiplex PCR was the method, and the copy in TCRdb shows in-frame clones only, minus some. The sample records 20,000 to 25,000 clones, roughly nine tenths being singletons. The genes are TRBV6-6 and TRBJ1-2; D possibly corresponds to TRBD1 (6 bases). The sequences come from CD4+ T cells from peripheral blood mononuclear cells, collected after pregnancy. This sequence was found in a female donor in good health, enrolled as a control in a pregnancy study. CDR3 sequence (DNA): TGTGCCAGCAGCCATAACAGGGATGGGGGCTACACCTTC. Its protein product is CASSHNRDGGYTF.